This T cell receptor (beta chain) is from a study of regulatory T cells in long-lasting Graves disease. The authors built TCR beta libraries using iRepertoire HTBI primers and Arm-PCR of CDR3 regions. Authors' data handling: Identification yielded some 60 TRBV and 14 TRBJ segments across samples. TCRdb called the multiplex PCR reads again in MiXCR, with one record for every CDR3 protein. The V and J calls, along with clone size, are taken from TCRdb and not from the paper's own processing. This table holds 700,000 or so distinct CDR3 sequences, about 32% found once. Time point indicated: persistent/refractory GD, antithyroid drugs over 5 years with positive TRAb. PBMCs provided the RNA from which the TCR library was made. This clonotype was detected many times. What it recognizes is unknown. The CDR3 is 13 residues long. Trimming left V 3 bases short and J 6 bases short, with 11 bases between. Whole-study results and caveats: Persistent disease preferred TRBV28, TRBJ1-2 and TRBJ2-5; new disease, TRBV20-1 and TRBJ2-1.

This receptor was taken from a female donor with Graves disease. Sequencing was performed on peripheral blood mononuclear cells (PBMCs), taken when the disease was refractory, from a patient treated with antithyroid drugs. V gene TRBV12-3 or TRBV12-4 combines with J gene TRBJ1-1; the D is unclear. CDR3 amino acids: CASSFRRNAEAFF. In nucleotides, the CDR3 is TGTGCCAGCAGTTTTCGACGAAACGCTGAAGCTTTCTTT.